These T cell receptor beta chains were read from a single sample in a study of blood T cell repertoires in COVID-19. The protocol was immunoSEQ multiplex PCR, while the TCRdb copy is restricted to in-frame clones and leaves out a portion. The data show 290,000 or so clones, around 90% seen once. Material: peripheral blood. These receptors originate from a man between 18 and 29 years old with active or convalescent COVID-19. The CDR3 runs from the conserved cysteine through the conserved F or W. The order of the fields is CDR3 DNA, CDR3 protein, clone size, J gene, D gene, V gene. A D gene is named only where the DNA matches it firmly. Expanded clones are given a class, and other clones once, few, many or no size at all.

CDR3 DNA: TGTGCCACCAGCAGATCCGGGAGCAGGGTGGACACTGAAGCTTTCTTT; CDR3 protein: CATSRSGSRVDTEAFF; clone size: -; J gene: TRBJ1-1; D gene: -; V gene: TRBV15
CDR3 DNA: TGTGCCAGCAGCAATACCGTGCTAGCGGGAGGGACATCCTACGAGCAGTACTTC; CDR3 protein: CASSNTVLAGGTSYEQYF; clone size: -; J gene: TRBJ2-7; D gene: TRBD2; V gene: TRBV7-9
CDR3 DNA: TGTGCCAGCAGTTCCAACCCGGGACTAGCGGAAGTTTACGAGCAGTACTTC; CDR3 protein: CASSSNPGLAEVYEQYF; clone size: once; J gene: TRBJ2-7; D gene: TRBD2; V gene: TRBV6-2/TRBV6-3
CDR3 DNA: TGTGCCAGCAGCCGACCGGGATCCCTCTCTGGAAACACCATATATTTT; CDR3 protein: CASSRPGSLSGNTIYF; clone size: once; J gene: TRBJ1-3; D gene: -; V gene: TRBV3-1/TRBV3-2
CDR3 DNA: TGTGCCAGTAGTGGTTCTAGGACAGCAAATCAGCCCCAGCATTTT; CDR3 protein: CASSGSRTANQPQHF; clone size: -; J gene: TRBJ1-5; D gene: -; V gene: TRBV19
CDR3 DNA: TGTGCCAGCAGCGTTTTTTTGAGTACTGAAGCTTTCTTT; CDR3 protein: CASSVFLSTEAFF; clone size: -; J gene: TRBJ1-1; D gene: -; V gene: TRBV9
CDR3 DNA: TGCGCCAGCAGCCTTACTAGCGCTAACACCGGGGAGCTGTTTTTT; CDR3 protein: CASSLTSANTGELFF; clone size: once; J gene: TRBJ2-2; D gene: TRBD2; V gene: TRBV4-1
CDR3 DNA: TGTGCCAGCAGCGTAGACCTAGCGGGAGTATTTACAGATACGCAGTATTTT; CDR3 protein: CASSVDLAGVFTDTQYF; clone size: -; J gene: TRBJ2-3; D gene: TRBD2; V gene: TRBV9
CDR3 DNA: TGTGCCAGTCGCGGTATGCGGGGAGCGACTAATGAAAAACTGTTTTTT; CDR3 protein: CASRGMRGATNEKLFF; clone size: -; J gene: TRBJ1-4; D gene: -; V gene: TRBV19
CDR3 DNA: TGCGCCAGCAGAGGAGTAGCGGCCTACAATGAGCAGTTCTTC; CDR3 protein: CASRGVAAYNEQFF; clone size: -; J gene: TRBJ2-1; D gene: -; V gene: TRBV5-1
CDR3 DNA: TGCGCCAGCAGCCAAGCTCGTATAGGGGCCCCACGGGAGCAGTACTTC; CDR3 protein: CASSQARIGAPREQYF; clone size: -; J gene: TRBJ2-7; D gene: -; V gene: TRBV4-1
CDR3 DNA: TGTGCCAGCAGTTCCAGGGGATTGAACACTGAAGCTTTCTTT; CDR3 protein: CASSSRGLNTEAFF; clone size: -; J gene: TRBJ1-1; D gene: -; V gene: TRBV28
CDR3 DNA: TGTGCCAGCTCCTGGGGAGCCTCTGGGGCCAACGTCCTGACTTTC; CDR3 protein: CASSWGASGANVLTF; clone size: -; J gene: TRBJ2-6; D gene: -; V gene: TRBV9
CDR3 DNA: TGTGCCAGCAGCTTCCAGGGGAACACTGAAGCTTTCTTT; CDR3 protein: CASSFQGNTEAFF; clone size: once; J gene: TRBJ1-1; D gene: -; V gene: TRBV9
CDR3 DNA: TGCGCCAGCAGCCAAGACTGGACTAGCGGGAGTCCCCAAGATACGCAGTATTTT; CDR3 protein: CASSQDWTSGSPQDTQYF; clone size: -; J gene: TRBJ2-3; D gene: TRBD2; V gene: TRBV4-1
CDR3 DNA: TGTGCCAGCAGCAACCCAGGGGAATCTAACTATGGCTACACCTTC; CDR3 protein: CASSNPGESNYGYTF; clone size: few; J gene: TRBJ1-2; D gene: -; V gene: TRBV7-9
CDR3 DNA: TGTGCCAGCAGGATCCTAGGCACAGATACGCAGTATTTT; CDR3 protein: CASRILGTDTQYF; clone size: -; J gene: TRBJ2-3; D gene: -; V gene: TRBV27
CDR3 DNA: TGTGCCAGCAGTTTATTACGGGGGGCCCACGAGCAGTACTTC; CDR3 protein: CASSLLRGAHEQYF; clone size: -; J gene: TRBJ2-7; D gene: -; V gene: TRBV27
CDR3 DNA: TGTGCCAGCAGCCTTACAGGGGGCACCGGGGAGCTGTTTTTT; CDR3 protein: CASSLTGGTGELFF; clone size: -; J gene: TRBJ2-2; D gene: TRBD1; V gene: TRBV7-3
CDR3 DNA: TGTGCCAGCAGTGAAGCGGGACAGGGAATCTACGAGCAGTACTTC; CDR3 protein: CASSEAGQGIYEQYF; clone size: -; J gene: TRBJ2-7; D gene: TRBD1; V gene: TRBV6-1
CDR3 DNA: TGTGCCAGCAGTTGGGGACAGGGTGAAGCTTTCTTT; CDR3 protein: CASSWGQGEAFF; clone size: -; J gene: TRBJ1-1; D gene: TRBD1; V gene: TRBV12-3/TRBV12-4
CDR3 DNA: TGTGCCAGCAGTGAGCCCGCCGCAGGGTCGAACACTGAAGCTTTCTTT; CDR3 protein: CASSEPAAGSNTEAFF; clone size: -; J gene: TRBJ1-1; D gene: -; V gene: TRBV2
CDR3 DNA: TGCAGCGCGACAGGGATAAACTATGGCTACACCTTC; CDR3 protein: CSATGINYGYTF; clone size: -; J gene: TRBJ1-2; D gene: TRBD1; V gene: TRBV29-1
CDR3 DNA: TGTGCCAGTGCTATGGAGCCAAACTATGGCTACACCTTC; CDR3 protein: CASAMEPNYGYTF; clone size: -; J gene: TRBJ1-2; D gene: -; V gene: TRBV5-4
CDR3 DNA: TGCGCCAGCAGCATAGGCCACGGACTAGCGGGAGGGCCTGTAATAGATACGCAGTATTTT; CDR3 protein: CASSIGHGLAGGPVIDTQYF; clone size: -; J gene: TRBJ2-3; D gene: TRBD2; V gene: TRBV4-1
CDR3 DNA: TGCGCCAGCAGCCAACCCAGTGAGACTAGCGGGAGTCTGCGGTTCTTC; CDR3 protein: CASSQPSETSGSLRFF; clone size: -; J gene: TRBJ2-1; D gene: TRBD2; V gene: TRBV4-1
CDR3 DNA: TGTGCCAGCAGCTTGGAAAGCGAGGAGACCCAGTACTTC; CDR3 protein: CASSLESEETQYF; clone size: -; J gene: TRBJ2-5; D gene: -; V gene: TRBV5-8
CDR3 DNA: TGTGCCAGCAGCCATTGGATGCAGGGGCCCAGCGAGCAGTACTTC; CDR3 protein: CASSHWMQGPSEQYF; clone size: -; J gene: TRBJ2-7; D gene: -; V gene: TRBV14
CDR3 DNA: TGTGCCAGCAGTGGGAGTGTTCTACCACCGAAAAACATTCAGTACTTC; CDR3 protein: CASSGSVLPPKNIQYF; clone size: -; J gene: TRBJ2-4; D gene: -; V gene: TRBV6-1
CDR3 DNA: TGTGCCAGCAGCTTAAGGGGACAGGGAGACAATGAGCAGTTCTTC; CDR3 protein: CASSLRGQGDNEQFF; clone size: -; J gene: TRBJ2-1; D gene: TRBD1; V gene: TRBV11-2
CDR3 DNA: TGTGCCAGCAGCCCCTCCTATGGCTACACCTTC; CDR3 protein: CASSPSYGYTF; clone size: -; J gene: TRBJ1-2; D gene: -; V gene: TRBV7-8
CDR3 DNA: TGTGCCAGCAGAGTCAGGAGGGTCAGCAATCAGCCCCAGCATTTT; CDR3 protein: CASRVRRVSNQPQHF; clone size: -; J gene: TRBJ1-5; D gene: -; V gene: TRBV28
CDR3 DNA: TGTGCCACCCAAGCGGACTTCACAGATACGCAGTATTTT; CDR3 protein: CATQADFTDTQYF; clone size: once; J gene: TRBJ2-3; D gene: -; V gene: TRBV10-3
CDR3 DNA: TGCGCCAGCAGTGAGCGCGACAATGAGCAGTTCTTC; CDR3 protein: CASSERDNEQFF; clone size: -; J gene: TRBJ2-1; D gene: -; V gene: TRBV10-1
CDR3 DNA: TGCGCCAGCAGCCCGGACAGGGGCGGGAATCAGCCCCAGCATTTT; CDR3 protein: CASSPDRGGNQPQHF; clone size: once; J gene: TRBJ1-5; D gene: TRBD1; V gene: TRBV4-3
CDR3 DNA: TGTGCCAGTCTTGGGGGGTCCTATAATTCACCCCTCCACTTT; CDR3 protein: CASLGGSYNSPLHF; clone size: -; J gene: TRBJ1-6; D gene: -; V gene: TRBV28
CDR3 DNA: TGTGCCAGCAGCTTAATGCCAGAGAACACTGAAGCTTTCTTT; CDR3 protein: CASSLMPENTEAFF; clone size: -; J gene: TRBJ1-1; D gene: -; V gene: TRBV7-8
CDR3 DNA: TGTGCCACCAGCAGAGGGACAGGGGACTCCTACAATGAGCAGTTCTTC; CDR3 protein: CATSRGTGDSYNEQFF; clone size: -; J gene: TRBJ2-1; D gene: TRBD1; V gene: TRBV15
CDR3 DNA: TGCGCCAGCAACCCGGGACAATCTAGCACAGATACGCAGTATTTT; CDR3 protein: CASNPGQSSTDTQYF; clone size: once; J gene: TRBJ2-3; D gene: -; V gene: TRBV5-1
CDR3 DNA: TGTGCCAGCAGTTTCCTCGACAGGGTTACGGTGGATACGCAGTATTTT; CDR3 protein: CASSFLDRVTVDTQYF; clone size: -; J gene: TRBJ2-3; D gene: TRBD1; V gene: TRBV27